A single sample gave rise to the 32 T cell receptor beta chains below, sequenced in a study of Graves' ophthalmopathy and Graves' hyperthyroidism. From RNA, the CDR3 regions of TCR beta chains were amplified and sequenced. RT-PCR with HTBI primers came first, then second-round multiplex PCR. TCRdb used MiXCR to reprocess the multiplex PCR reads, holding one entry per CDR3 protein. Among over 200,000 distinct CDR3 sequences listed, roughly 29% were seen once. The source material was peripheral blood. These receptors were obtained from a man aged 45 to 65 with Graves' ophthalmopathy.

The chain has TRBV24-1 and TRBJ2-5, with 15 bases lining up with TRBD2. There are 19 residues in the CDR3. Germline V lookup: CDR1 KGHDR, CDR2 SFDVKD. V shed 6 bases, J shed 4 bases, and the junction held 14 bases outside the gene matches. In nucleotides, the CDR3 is TGTGCCACCAGTCCTGGGTCAGGACTAGCGGGAGGGCCTGGAGAGACCCAGTACTTC. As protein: CATSPGSGLAGGPGETQYF.

The CDR3 loop is CATSGWEGPYSNQPQHF. CDR3 coding DNA: TGTGCCACCAGCGGATGGGAGGGACCTTATAGCAATCAGCCCCAGCATTTT. This sequence joins TRBV15 and TRBJ1-5; weak D call: TRBD1 (5 bases). Germline V gene lookup returns CDR1 LNHNV and CDR2 YYDKDF (reference sequence). V gave up 5 bases and J gave up 0 bases, with 17 bases separating them. The CDR3 extends over 17 amino acids.

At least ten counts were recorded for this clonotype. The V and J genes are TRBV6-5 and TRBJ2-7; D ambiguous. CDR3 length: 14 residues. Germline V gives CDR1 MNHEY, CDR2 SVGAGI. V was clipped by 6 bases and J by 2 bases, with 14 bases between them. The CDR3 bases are TGTGCCAGCAGCTCCACCCAAGGGCCCTACGAGCAGTACTTC. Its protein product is CASSSTQGPYEQYF.

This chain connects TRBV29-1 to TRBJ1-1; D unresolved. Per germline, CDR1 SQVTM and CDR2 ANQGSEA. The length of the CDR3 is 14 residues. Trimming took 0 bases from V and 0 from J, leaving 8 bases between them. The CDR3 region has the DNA TGCAGCGTTGAAGATCCTATCGTGAACACTGAAGCTTTCTTT. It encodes CSVEDPIVNTEAFF.

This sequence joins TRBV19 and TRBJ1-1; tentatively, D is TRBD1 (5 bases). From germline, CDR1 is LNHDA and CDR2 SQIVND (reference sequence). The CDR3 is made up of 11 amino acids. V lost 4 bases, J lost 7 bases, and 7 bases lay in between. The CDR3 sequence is CASSTTGEAFF. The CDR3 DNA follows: TGTGCCAGTAGTACAACAGGTGAAGCTTTCTTT.

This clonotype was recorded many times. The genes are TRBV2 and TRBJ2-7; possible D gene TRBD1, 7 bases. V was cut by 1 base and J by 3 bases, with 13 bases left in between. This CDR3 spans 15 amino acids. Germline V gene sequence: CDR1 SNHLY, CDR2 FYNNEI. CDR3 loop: CASSEVEGAYYEQYF. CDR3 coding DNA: TGTGCCAGCAGTGAAGTGGAGGGGGCTTACTACGAGCAGTACTTC.

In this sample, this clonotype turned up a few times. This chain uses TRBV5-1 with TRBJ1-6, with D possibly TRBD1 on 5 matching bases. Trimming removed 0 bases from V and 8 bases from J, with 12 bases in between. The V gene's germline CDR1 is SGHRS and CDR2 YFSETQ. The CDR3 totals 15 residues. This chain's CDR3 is CASSLDLMGDSPLHF. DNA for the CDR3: TGCGCCAGCAGCTTGGACTTAATGGGGGATTCACCCCTCCACTTT. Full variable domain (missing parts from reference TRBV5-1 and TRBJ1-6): KAGVTQTPRYLIKTRGQQVTLSCSPISGHRSVSWYQQTPGQGLQFLFEYFSETQRNKGNFPGRFSGRQFSNSRSEMNVSTLELGDSALYLCASSLDLMGDSPLHFGNGTRLTVT.

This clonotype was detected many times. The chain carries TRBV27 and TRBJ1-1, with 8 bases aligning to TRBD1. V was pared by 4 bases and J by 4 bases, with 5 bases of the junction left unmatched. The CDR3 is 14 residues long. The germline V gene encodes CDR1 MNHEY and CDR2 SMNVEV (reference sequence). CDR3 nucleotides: TGTGCCAGCAGTTCAGGGGGCGGGGGCACTGAAGCTTTCTTT. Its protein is CASSSGGGGTEAFF.

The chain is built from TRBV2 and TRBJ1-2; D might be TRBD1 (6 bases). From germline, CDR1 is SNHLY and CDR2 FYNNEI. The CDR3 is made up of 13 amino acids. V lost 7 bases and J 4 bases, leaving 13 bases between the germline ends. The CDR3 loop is CASTRGGVYGYTF. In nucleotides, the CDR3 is TGTGCCAGCACCAGGGGAGGAGTCTATGGCTACACCTTC.

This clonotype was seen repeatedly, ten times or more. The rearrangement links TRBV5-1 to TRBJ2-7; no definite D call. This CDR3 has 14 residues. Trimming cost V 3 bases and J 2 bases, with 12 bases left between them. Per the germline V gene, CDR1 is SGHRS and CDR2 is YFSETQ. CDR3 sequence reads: CASSSYSSAYEQYF. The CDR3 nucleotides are TGCGCCAGCAGCTCATATAGCTCTGCCTACGAGCAGTACTTC.

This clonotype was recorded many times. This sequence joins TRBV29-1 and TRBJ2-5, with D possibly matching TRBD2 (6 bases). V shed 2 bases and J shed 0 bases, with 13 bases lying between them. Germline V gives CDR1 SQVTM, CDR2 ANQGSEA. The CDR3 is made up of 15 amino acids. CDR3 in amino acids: CSVEWGGDYQETQYF. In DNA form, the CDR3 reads TGCAGCGTTGAATGGGGAGGAGATTACCAAGAGACCCAGTACTTC.

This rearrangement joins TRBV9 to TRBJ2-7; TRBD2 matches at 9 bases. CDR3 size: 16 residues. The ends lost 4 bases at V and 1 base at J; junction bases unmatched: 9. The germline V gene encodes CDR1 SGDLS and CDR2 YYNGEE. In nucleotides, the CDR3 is TGTGCCAGCAGCCCCGAAGCGACTAGCGGTTCCTACGAGCAGTACTTC. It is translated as CASSPEATSGSYEQYF.

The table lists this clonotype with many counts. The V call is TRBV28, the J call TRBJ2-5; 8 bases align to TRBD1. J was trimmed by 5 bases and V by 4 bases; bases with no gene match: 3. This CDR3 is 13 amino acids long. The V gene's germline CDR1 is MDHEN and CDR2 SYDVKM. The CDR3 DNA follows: TGTGCCAGCAGTTCCTACAGGGGGGAGACCCAGTACTTC. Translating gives CASSSYRGETQYF. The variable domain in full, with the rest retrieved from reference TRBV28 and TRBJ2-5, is DVKVTQSSRYLVKRTGEKVFLECVQDMDHENMFWYRQDPGLGLRLIYFSYDVKMKEKGDIPEGYSVSREKKERFSLILESASTNQTSMYLCASSSYRGETQYFGPGTRLLVL.

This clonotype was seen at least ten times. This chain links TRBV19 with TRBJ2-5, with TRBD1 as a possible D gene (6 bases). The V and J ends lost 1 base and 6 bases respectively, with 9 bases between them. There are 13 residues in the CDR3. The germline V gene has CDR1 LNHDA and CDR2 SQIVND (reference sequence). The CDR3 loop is CASSIVGGQTQYF. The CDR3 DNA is TGTGCCAGTAGTATAGTAGGGGGTCAGACCCAGTACTTC.

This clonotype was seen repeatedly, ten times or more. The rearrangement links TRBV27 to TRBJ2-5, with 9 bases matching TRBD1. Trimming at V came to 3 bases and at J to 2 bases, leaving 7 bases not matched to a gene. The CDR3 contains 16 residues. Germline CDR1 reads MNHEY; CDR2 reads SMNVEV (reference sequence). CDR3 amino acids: CASSFQGQGSQETQYF. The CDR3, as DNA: TGTGCCAGCAGTTTCCAGGGACAGGGATCGCAAGAGACCCAGTACTTC.

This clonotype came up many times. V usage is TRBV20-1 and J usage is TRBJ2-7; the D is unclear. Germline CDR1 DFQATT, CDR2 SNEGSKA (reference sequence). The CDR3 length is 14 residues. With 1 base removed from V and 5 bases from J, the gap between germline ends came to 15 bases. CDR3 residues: CSARGRTSPNEQYF. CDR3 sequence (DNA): TGCAGTGCTAGAGGCCGCACCTCTCCTAACGAGCAGTACTTC.

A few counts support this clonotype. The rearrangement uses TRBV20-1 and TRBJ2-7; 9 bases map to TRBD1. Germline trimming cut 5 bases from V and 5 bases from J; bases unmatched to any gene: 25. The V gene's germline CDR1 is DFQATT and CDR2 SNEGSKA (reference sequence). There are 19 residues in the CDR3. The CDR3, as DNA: TGCAGTGCTGTCGCACCGGGACAGGGAAGTTTTTCCGCGTACGACGAGCAGTACTTC. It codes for CSAVAPGQGSFSAYDEQYF.

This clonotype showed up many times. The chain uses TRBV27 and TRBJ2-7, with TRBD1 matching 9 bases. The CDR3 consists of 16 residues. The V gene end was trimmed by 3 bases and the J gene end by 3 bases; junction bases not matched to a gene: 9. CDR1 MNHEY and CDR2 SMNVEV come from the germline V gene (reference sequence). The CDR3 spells CASSFFGTGLVYEQYF. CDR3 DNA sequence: TGTGCCAGCAGTTTCTTCGGGACAGGGTTGGTCTACGAGCAGTACTTC.

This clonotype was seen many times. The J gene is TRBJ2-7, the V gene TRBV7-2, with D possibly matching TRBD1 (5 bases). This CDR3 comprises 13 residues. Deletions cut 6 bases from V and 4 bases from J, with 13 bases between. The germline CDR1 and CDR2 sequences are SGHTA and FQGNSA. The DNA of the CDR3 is TGTGCCAGCAGGGAGCCACAGGATTACGAGCAGTACTTC. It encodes CASREPQDYEQYF.

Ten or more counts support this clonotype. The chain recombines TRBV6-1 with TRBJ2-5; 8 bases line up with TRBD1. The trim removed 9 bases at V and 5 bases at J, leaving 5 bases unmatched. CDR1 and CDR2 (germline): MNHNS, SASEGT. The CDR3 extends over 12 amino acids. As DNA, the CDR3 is TGTGCCAGTCAGACAGGGGCCGAGACCCAGTACTTC. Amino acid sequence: CASQTGAETQYF.

The CDR3 reads CASSLGTGVYETQYF. The DNA for the CDR3 is TGTGCCAGCAGTTTGGGGACAGGGGTGTACGAGACCCAGTACTTC. The V gene is TRBV12-3 or TRBV12-4, the J gene TRBJ2-5; 10 bases map to TRBD1. Unmatched junction bases numbered 6, after V lost 3 bases and J lost 5 bases. This CDR3 region has 15 residues.

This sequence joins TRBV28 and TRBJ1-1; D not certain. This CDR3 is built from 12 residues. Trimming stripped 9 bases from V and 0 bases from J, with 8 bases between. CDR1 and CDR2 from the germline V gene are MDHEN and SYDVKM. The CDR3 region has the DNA TGTGCCAGTCGGGTAATGAACACTGAAGCTTTCTTT. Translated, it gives CASRVMNTEAFF.

CDR3 coding DNA: TGTGCCAGCAGCCCGTGGACAGACGGGACAGCGGGAGACGAGCAGTACTTC. This gives the protein CASSPWTDGTAGDEQYF. This sequence joins TRBV11-2 and TRBJ2-7, with D maybe TRBD2 (8 bases). CDR3 length equals 17 residues. CDR1 SGHAT and CDR2 FQNNGV come from the germline V gene. The ends were cut back, 5 bases at V and 5 bases at J, with 25 bases in the middle.

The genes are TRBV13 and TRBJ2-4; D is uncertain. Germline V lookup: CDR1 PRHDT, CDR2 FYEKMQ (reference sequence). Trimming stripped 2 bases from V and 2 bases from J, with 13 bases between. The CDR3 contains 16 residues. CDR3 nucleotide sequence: TGTGCCAGCAGCTTAAGGGCCCGCCCGCCCAAAAACATTCAGTACTTC. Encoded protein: CASSLRARPPKNIQYF.

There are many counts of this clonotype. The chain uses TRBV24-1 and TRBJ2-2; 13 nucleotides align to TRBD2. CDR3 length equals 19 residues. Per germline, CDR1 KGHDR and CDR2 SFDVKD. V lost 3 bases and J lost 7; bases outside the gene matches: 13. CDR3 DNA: TGTGCCACCAGTGATCTACAAGAAAGGACTAGCGGGAGTATCGGGGAGCTGTTTTTT. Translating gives CATSDLQERTSGSIGELFF.

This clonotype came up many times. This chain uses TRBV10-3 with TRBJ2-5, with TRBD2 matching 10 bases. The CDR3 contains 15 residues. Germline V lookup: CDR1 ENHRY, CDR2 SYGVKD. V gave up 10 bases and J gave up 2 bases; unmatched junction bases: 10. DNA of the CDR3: TGTGCCACCCTACGGGCTAGCGGGAGTCAAGAGACCCAGTACTTC. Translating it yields CATLRASGSQETQYF.

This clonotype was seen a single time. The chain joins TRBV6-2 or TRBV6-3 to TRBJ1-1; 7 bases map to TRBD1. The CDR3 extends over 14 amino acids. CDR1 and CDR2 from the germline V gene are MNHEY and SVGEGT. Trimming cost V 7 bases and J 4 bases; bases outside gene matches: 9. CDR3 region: CASTDRTLSTEAFF. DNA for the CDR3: TGTGCCAGCACGGACAGGACATTGAGCACTGAAGCTTTCTTT.

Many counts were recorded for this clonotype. CDR3 nucleotide sequence: TGTGCCAGTAGTACGGGACAGGGACTAAACACTGAAGCTTTCTTT. The encoded protein is CASSTGQGLNTEAFF. This chain joins TRBV19 and TRBJ1-1, with TRBD1 identical over 9 bases. The CDR3 contains 15 residues. Per germline, CDR1 LNHDA and CDR2 SQIVND (reference sequence). V shed 4 bases, J shed 2 bases, and the junction held 5 bases outside the gene matches.

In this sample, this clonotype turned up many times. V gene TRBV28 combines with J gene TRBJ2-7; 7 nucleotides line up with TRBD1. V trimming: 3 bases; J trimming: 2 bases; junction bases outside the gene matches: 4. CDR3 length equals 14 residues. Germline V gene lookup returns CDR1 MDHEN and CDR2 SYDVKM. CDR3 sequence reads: CASSFDDRAYEQYF. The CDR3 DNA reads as TGTGCCAGCAGTTTTGACGACAGGGCCTACGAGCAGTACTTC.

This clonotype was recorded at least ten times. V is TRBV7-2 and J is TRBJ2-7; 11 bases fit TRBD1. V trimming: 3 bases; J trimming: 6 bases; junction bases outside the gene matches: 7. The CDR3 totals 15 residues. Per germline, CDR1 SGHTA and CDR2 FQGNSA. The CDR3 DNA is TGTGCCAGCAGCTTCGGGGGACAGGGGGTCCGCGAGCAGTACTTC. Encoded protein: CASSFGGQGVREQYF.

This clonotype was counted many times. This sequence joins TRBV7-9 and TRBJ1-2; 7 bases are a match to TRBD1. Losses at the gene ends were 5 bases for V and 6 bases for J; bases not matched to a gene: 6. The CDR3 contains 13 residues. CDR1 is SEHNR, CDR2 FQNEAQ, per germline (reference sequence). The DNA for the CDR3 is TGTGCCAGCAGCCCTACCACAGGGGATGGCTACACCTTC. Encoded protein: CASSPTTGDGYTF.

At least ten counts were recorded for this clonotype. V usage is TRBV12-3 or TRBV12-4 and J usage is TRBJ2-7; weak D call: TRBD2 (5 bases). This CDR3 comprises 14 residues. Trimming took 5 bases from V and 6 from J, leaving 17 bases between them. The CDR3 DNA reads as TGTGCCAGCAGTCCCTTTCGGGAAGATCGCGAGCAGTACTTC. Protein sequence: CASSPFREDREQYF.